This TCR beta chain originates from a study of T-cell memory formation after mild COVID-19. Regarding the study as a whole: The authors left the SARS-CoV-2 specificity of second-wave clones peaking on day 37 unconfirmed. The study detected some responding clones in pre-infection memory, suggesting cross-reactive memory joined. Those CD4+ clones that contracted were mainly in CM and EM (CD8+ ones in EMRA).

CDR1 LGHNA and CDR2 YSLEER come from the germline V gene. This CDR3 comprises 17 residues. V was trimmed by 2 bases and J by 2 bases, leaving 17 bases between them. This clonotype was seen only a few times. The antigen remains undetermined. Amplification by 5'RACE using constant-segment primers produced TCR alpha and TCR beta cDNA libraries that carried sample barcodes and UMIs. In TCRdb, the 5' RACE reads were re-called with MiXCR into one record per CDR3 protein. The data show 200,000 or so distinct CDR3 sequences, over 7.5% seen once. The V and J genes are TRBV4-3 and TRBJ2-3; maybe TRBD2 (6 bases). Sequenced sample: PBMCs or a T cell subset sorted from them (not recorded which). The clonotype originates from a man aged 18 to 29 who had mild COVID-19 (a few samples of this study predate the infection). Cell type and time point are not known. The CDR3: CASSQRFVGGTTDTQYF. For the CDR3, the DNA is TGCGCCAGCAGCCAAAGGTTTGTGGGGGGAACCACAGATACGCAGTATTTT.